One sample yielded the 28 T cell receptor beta chains listed below, sequenced in a study of shared clonotypes between healthy human individuals. The method was immunoSEQ multiplex PCR; TCRdb's version includes in-frame clones alone and lacks a portion of them. The repertoire holds over 2 million clones, with around 93% as singletons. The sample comprised naive CD4+ T cells from PBMCs. Subset given: CD45RA+ positively selected. These receptors all come from a man aged 18 to 30 in good health. Some clones in this sample may be carry-over from other donors' samples.

Only one count was recorded for this clone. Within the sample, other DNA sequences also encode this same CDR3. The CDR3 bases are TGCGCCAGCAGCTTCTTAGGGAGTGGGGCCAACGTCCTGACTTTC. Translated: CASSFLGSGANVLTF. This chain uses TRBV5-1 with TRBJ2-6, with D possibly TRBD2 on 5 matching bases. Germline loops: CDR1 SGHRS, CDR2 YFSETQ. The CDR3 has 15 residues. V lost 2 bases to trimming and J lost 3 bases, with 9 bases between them.

This clone has just one count. This chain uses TRBV29-1 with TRBJ2-7; perhaps TRBD2 as D (5 bases). CDR1 and CDR2 from the germline V gene are SQVTM and ANQGSEA. The V end was cut by 7 bases, the J end by 7 bases, with 23 bases between. The CDR3 runs 14 residues. The CDR3 is CSARGLTDAGEQYF. The CDR3, as DNA: TGCAGCGCTCGGGGATTGACGGACGCTGGGGAGCAGTACTTC.

A word on this clone: Other DNA sequences within the sample encode an identical CDR3. The gene calls are TRBV7-2 and TRBJ2-7, with D hard to call. Germline CDR1 and CDR2: SGHTA and FQGNSA. V lost 4 bases and J 2 bases, leaving 3 bases between the germline ends. The CDR3 has 11 amino acids. In DNA, the CDR3 is TGTGCCAGCAGCTCGGCCTACGAGCAGTACTTC. Its protein product is CASSSAYEQYF.

The chain uses TRBV15 and TRBJ2-5; tentatively, D is TRBD2 (6 bases). Between the trimmed V and J ends, which lost 8 bases and 3 bases, there was a span of 10 bases. Germline lookup yields CDR1 LNHNV and CDR2 YYDKDF (reference sequence). This CDR3 spans 12 amino acids. The CDR3 sequence is CATGGYEETQYF. In DNA form, the CDR3 reads TGTGCCACCGGGGGGTACGAAGAGACCCAGTACTTC.

CDR3 DNA sequence: TGTGCCAGCAGCTCCGCCGACAGGGGGCTTAACAATGAGCAGTTCTTC. It is translated as CASSSADRGLNNEQFF. The chain couples TRBV5-4 to TRBJ2-1; 10 bases map to TRBD1. V was clipped by 3 bases and J by 5 bases; unmatched bases: 8. CDR3 length: 16 residues. Germline loops: CDR1 SGHNT, CDR2 YYREEE (reference sequence).

The rearrangement joins TRBV7-2 to TRBJ2-1; D unresolved. The V gene lost 1 base and the J gene lost 1 base, with 8 bases spanning the gap. In germline, CDR1 is SGHTA, CDR2 FQGNSA. The CDR3 spans 15 residues. The CDR3 reads CASSLGSRSYNEQFF. Here the CDR3 DNA reads TGTGCCAGCAGCTTAGGTAGTAGGTCCTACAATGAGCAGTTCTTC.

This sequence joins TRBV19 and TRBJ1-4; maybe TRBD1 (6 bases). V lost 3 bases, J lost 7 bases, and 15 bases lay in between. The CDR3 length is 15 residues. Germline-derived CDR1 and CDR2 are LNHDA and SQIVND (reference sequence). CDR3 sequence reads: CASSIMGGRGEKLFF. DNA for the CDR3: TGTGCCAGTAGTATCATGGGCGGCAGGGGTGAAAAACTGTTTTTT.

The rearrangement uses TRBV7-2 and TRBJ2-5; 14 bases line up with TRBD2. V shed 6 bases, J shed 4 bases, and the junction held 4 bases outside the gene matches. The germline V gene has CDR1 SGHTA and CDR2 FQGNSA. CDR3 length: 15 residues. The CDR3 loop reads CASSRLAGGPETQYF. Written as DNA, the CDR3 is TGTGCCAGCAGTCGACTAGCGGGAGGGCCAGAGACCCAGTACTTC.

The rearrangement joins TRBV30 to TRBJ1-4; a weak D match, TRBD1 (5 bases). CDR3 length equals 12 residues. Germline CDR1 and CDR2: GTSNPN and SVGIG (reference sequence). V gave up 8 bases and J gave up 5 bases, with 12 bases separating them. In DNA form, the CDR3 reads TGTGCCCAGGGCGTACGGAATGAAAAACTGTTTTTT. Its protein is CAQGVRNEKLFF.

The J gene is TRBJ1-2, the V gene TRBV28; 8 positions match TRBD1. The CDR3 covers 15 residues. Germline CDR1 and CDR2: MDHEN and SYDVKM. J gave up 7 bases and V 3 bases, and 10 bases lay outside the gene matches. The CDR3 region is CASSFLGQGWGGYTF. The CDR3 region has the DNA TGTGCCAGCAGTTTCCTCGGACAGGGCTGGGGTGGCTACACCTTC.

This sequence joins TRBV7-2 and TRBJ1-1; D ambiguous. Germline assignment: CDR1 SGHTA and CDR2 FQGNSA. The CDR3 extends over 14 amino acids. Trimming removed 5 bases from V and 5 bases from J, with 15 bases in between. The CDR3 DNA follows: TGTGCCAGCAGCCTAGATGGAGATGGGACTGAAGCTTTCTTT. Residues: CASSLDGDGTEAFF.

The chain recombines TRBV2 with TRBJ2-7; 12 bases map to TRBD1. Trimming took 5 bases from V and 5 from J; bases not matched to a gene: 7. Germline V gene data show CDR1 as SNHLY and CDR2 as FYNNEI. CDR3 length equals 15 residues. CDR3 region: CASSPWDRGHDEQYF. CDR3 bases: TGTGCCAGCAGTCCTTGGGACAGGGGGCACGACGAGCAGTACTTC.

The rearrangement links TRBV5-8 to TRBJ2-7, with a tentative D call TRBD2 (5 bases). CDR3 size: 12 residues. Trimming took off 4 bases at V and 3 bases at J, with 8 bases between the two ends. Germline values: CDR1 SGHTS, CDR2 YDEGEE. In DNA, the CDR3 is TGTGCCAGCAGCCAAGGGAGCTACGAGCAGTACTTC. As protein: CASSQGSYEQYF.

V is TRBV28 and J is TRBJ2-7; D gene ambiguous. CDR3 length equals 13 residues. The germline V gene encodes CDR1 MDHEN and CDR2 SYDVKM. V was cut by 5 bases and J by 2 bases, with 10 bases left in between. The CDR3 DNA reads TGTGCCAGCAGTAACCCTAGTACCTACGAGCAGTACTTC. Its translation is CASSNPSTYEQYF.

The V and J genes are TRBV5-6 and TRBJ2-2; 7 bases map to TRBD2. J gave up 7 bases and V 4 bases, and 16 bases lay outside the gene matches. CDR1 is SGHDT and CDR2 is YYEEEE in the germline V gene. This CDR3 spans 17 amino acids. CDR3 DNA sequence: TGTGCCAGCAGCCGGAATTTTGGGGGGAGGGCTATCGGGGAGCTGTTTTTT. This encodes CASSRNFGGRAIGELFF.

This clone appeared once. The chain couples TRBV29-1 to TRBJ2-5; tentatively, D is TRBD2 (7 bases). V was trimmed by 6 bases and J by 11 bases, leaving 22 bases between them. The germline CDR1 and CDR2 sequences are SQVTM and ANQGSEA. This CDR3 is 13 amino acids long. The CDR3 nucleotides are TGCAGCGTGAGGGGGGGACCCTCCGGAACGCAGTACTTC. Protein sequence: CSVRGGPSGTQYF. The whole variable domain, remainder taken from reference TRBV29-1 and TRBJ2-5, is SAVISQKPSRDICQRGTSLTIQCQVDSQVTMMFWYRQQPGQSLTLIATANQGSEATYESGFVIDKFPISRPNLTFSTLTVSNMSPEDSSIYLCSVRGGPSGTQYFGPGTRLLVL.

The sample holds one count of this clone. Other nucleotide sequences in the sample specify the same CDR3. This chain uses TRBV28 with TRBJ2-1; the D gene is possibly TRBD1 (6 bases). The CDR3 runs 14 residues. Germline assignment: CDR1 MDHEN and CDR2 SYDVKM. V lost 2 bases and J 4 bases, leaving 9 bases between the germline ends. CDR3 coding DNA: TGTGCCAGCAGTTTAGCTAGGGGGTACAATGAGCAGTTCTTC. As protein: CASSLARGYNEQFF.

This clone showed up just once. The chain has TRBV7-2 and TRBJ1-5; D is undetermined. Germline loops: CDR1 SGHTA, CDR2 FQGNSA. This CDR3 contains 13 residues. V was shortened by 0 bases and J by 7 bases, with 7 bases between the two germline ends. The CDR3 sequence: CASSLASVQPQHF. Written as DNA, the CDR3 is TGTGCCAGCAGCTTAGCCTCAGTACAGCCCCAGCATTTT. The full variable domain, with the rest looked up from reference TRBV7-2 and TRBJ1-5, is GAGVSQSPSNKVTEKGKDVELRCDPISGHTALYWYRQSLGQGLEFLIYFQGNSAPDKSGLPSDRFSAERTGGSVSTLTIQRTQQEDSAVYLCASSLASVQPQHFGDGTRLSIL.

This chain connects TRBV9 to TRBJ2-7; the match to TRBD1 covers 9 bases. Germline trimming cut 2 bases from V and 5 bases from J; bases unmatched to any gene: 11. The CDR3 runs to 16 residues. Germline CDR1 is SGDLS and CDR2 is YYNGEE. CDR3 in amino acids: CASSVTTGGTYDEQYF. CDR3 nucleotides: TGTGCCAGCAGCGTTACGACAGGGGGTACCTACGACGAGCAGTACTTC.

In DNA, the CDR3 is TGTGCCTGGAGTGACGACAGGGGGGCTGGGGCCAACGTCCTGACTTTC. Translating it yields CAWSDDRGAGANVLTF. V is TRBV30 and J is TRBJ2-6; 9 nucleotides align to TRBD1. Germline loops: CDR1 GTSNPN, CDR2 SVGIG (reference sequence). Trimming cost V 1 base and J 2 bases; bases outside gene matches: 3. CDR3 length: 16 amino acids.

The V gene is TRBV6-1, the J gene TRBJ1-2, with 10 positions matching TRBD1. V lost 8 bases, J lost 6 bases, and 12 bases stayed unmatched. The germline CDR1 and CDR2 sequences are MNHNS and SASEGT. CDR3 length: 15 residues. CDR3 in amino acids: CASRRGGTGVNGYTF. The CDR3 nucleotides read TGTGCCAGCCGCCGCGGCGGGACAGGGGTAAATGGCTACACCTTC.

CDR3 in DNA: TGTGCCAGCAGATTAGCGGGAGGGTGGACAGATACGCAGTATTTT. Translated: CASRLAGGWTDTQYF. The rearrangement links TRBV6-5 to TRBJ2-3, with 11 bases that match TRBD2. Per germline, CDR1 MNHEY and CDR2 SVGAGI. V dropped 6 bases and J dropped 3; count of bases not matched to a gene: 5. The CDR3 loop spans 15 amino acids.

This rearrangement joins TRBV28 to TRBJ2-3; 10 bases are a match to TRBD1. Germline-derived CDR1 and CDR2 are MDHEN and SYDVKM. V gave up 7 bases and J gave up 8 bases; unmatched junction bases: 18. The CDR3 runs to 17 residues. The CDR3 is CASTSTPGQGPSSTQYF. The CDR3 coding sequence is TGTGCCAGCACCTCCACCCCGGGACAGGGGCCCTCGAGTACGCAGTATTTT.

This chain links TRBV6-1 with TRBJ2-7; D is ambiguous. The CDR3 contains 14 residues. The V end lost 5 bases, the J end lost 2 bases, and 13 bases lay between the germline ends. Looked up from germline, CDR1 is MNHNS and CDR2 is SASEGT. The CDR3, as DNA: TGTGCCAGCAGTCTAACTGGAAATGCCTACGAGCAGTACTTC. It codes for CASSLTGNAYEQYF.

The chain uses TRBV19 and TRBJ2-1; D might be TRBD2 (5 bases). V was pared by 8 bases and J by 2 bases, with 22 bases between. Germline V gene data show CDR1 as LNHDA and CDR2 as SQIVND (reference sequence). The CDR3 length is 17 residues. This CDR3 is CASGSLFSAVAYNEQFF. The CDR3 DNA is TGTGCCAGTGGTTCTCTTTTCTCAGCGGTCGCCTACAATGAGCAGTTCTTC.

J is TRBJ1-2 and V is TRBV14, with D perhaps TRBD1 (5 bases). V gave up 4 bases and J gave up 2 bases, with 14 bases separating them. The germline V gene has CDR1 SGHDN and CDR2 FVKESK. CDR3 length equals 15 residues. CDR3 coding DNA: TGTGCCAGCAGCCCGGGGGGGACGATCAACTATGGCTACACCTTC. As protein: CASSPGGTINYGYTF.

This clone was detected only once. The chain has TRBV7-6 and TRBJ2-3; 7 positions match TRBD2. CDR3 length: 17 amino acids. The trim removed 2 bases at V and 3 bases at J, leaving 11 bases unmatched. Germline CDR1 and CDR2: SGHVS and FNYEAQ. CDR3 DNA sequence: TGTGCCAGCAGCTTAACCCCTCGACTAGCTTCTACAGATACGCAGTATTTT. Translation gives CASSLTPRLASTDTQYF.

This chain joins TRBV5-1 and TRBJ2-1, with D possibly being TRBD1 (6 bases). Germline lookup yields CDR1 SGHRS and CDR2 YFSETQ. Trimming stripped 2 bases from V and 2 bases from J, with 11 bases between. The CDR3 is made up of 15 amino acids. For the CDR3, the DNA is TGCGCCAGCAGCTTAGACAGGTGGCCCTACAATGAGCAGTTCTTC. This gives the protein CASSLDRWPYNEQFF.